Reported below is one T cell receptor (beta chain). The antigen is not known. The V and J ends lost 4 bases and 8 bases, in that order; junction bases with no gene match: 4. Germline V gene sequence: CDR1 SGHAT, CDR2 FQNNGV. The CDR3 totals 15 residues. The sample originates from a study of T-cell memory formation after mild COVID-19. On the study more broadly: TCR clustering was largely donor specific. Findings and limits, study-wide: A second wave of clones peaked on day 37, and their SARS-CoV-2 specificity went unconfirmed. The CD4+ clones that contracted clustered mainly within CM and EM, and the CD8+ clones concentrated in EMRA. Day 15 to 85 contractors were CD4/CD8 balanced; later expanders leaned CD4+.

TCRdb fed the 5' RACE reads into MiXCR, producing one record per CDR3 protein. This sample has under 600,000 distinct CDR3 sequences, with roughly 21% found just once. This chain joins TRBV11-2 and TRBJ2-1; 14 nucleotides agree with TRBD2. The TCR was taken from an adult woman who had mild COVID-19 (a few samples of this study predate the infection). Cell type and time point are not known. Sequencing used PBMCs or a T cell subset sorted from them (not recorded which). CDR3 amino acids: CASSSTSGGAYEQFF. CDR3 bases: TGTGCCAGCAGCTCGACTAGCGGGGGGGCCTATGAGCAGTTCTTC.